The clone carrying this T cell receptor (beta chain) showed up just once. Antigen: not known. The CDR3 is made up of 16 amino acids. CDR1 is MNHEY and CDR2 is SMNVEV in the germline V gene (reference sequence). Trimming cost V 6 bases and J 1 base, with 19 bases left between them. The entry originates in a study of blood T cells in healthy people across ages. General study results and limits: Greater diversity and more naive CD4+ cells were seen in long-lived donors than in aged donors.

Each individual donor underwent a draw of ten milliliters of peripheral blood. Combining a sample-barcoded 5' primer with a J-beta primer mix, a second PCR ran for 7 to 11 cycles. Tags on each cDNA molecule came from a template-switch adaptor with 12 random nucleotides. In TCRdb, the 5' RACE reads were re-called with MiXCR into one record per CDR3 protein. In the table there are about 1.6 million distinct CDR3 sequences, about 31% of which are singletons. The source is a woman aged 30 to 39 in good health. The sequenced sample consisted of blood. The V call is TRBV27, the J call TRBJ2-7; D possibly matches TRBD1 or TRBD2 (5 bases each). CDR3 residues: CASSRSGQGVSYEQYF. CDR3 coding DNA: TGTGCCAGCAGCCGCTCGGGGCAGGGAGTGTCCTACGAGCAGTACTTC.